This paragraph covers one TCR beta chain sequence. Its target is not known. The CDR3 length is 17 residues. Germline V gene sequence: CDR1 SEHNR, CDR2 FQNEAQ (reference sequence). V lost 1 base and J lost 7; bases outside the gene matches: 13. This sample is part of a study of CD4 T cells in relation to SARS-CoV-2 and coronaviruses. As for the study in general: PBMCs were cultured with antigen for over nine days before TCR beta sequencing. Study results and caveats: The cross-reactivity analysis covered only spike protein, not other viral proteins.

Here immunoSEQ multiplex PCR was the method, and the copy in TCRdb shows in-frame clones only, minus some. The data contain more than 20,000 clones, around 80% of them singletons. CD4+ T cells from unexposed donors were obtained before the COVID-19 pandemic (2011-2018). Isolation of CD4+ T cells took place after about 9 days in culture. The sequencing input was CD4+ T cells from PBMCs, cultured in vitro. This chain uses TRBV7-9 with TRBJ2-5; 9 positions agree with TRBD1. The sequence came from a human donor in good health. CDR3 DNA sequence: TGTGCCAGCAGCTTAGAGGGGACAGGACAGGGGTCGGGGACCCAGTACTTC. Translation: CASSLEGTGQGSGTQYF.